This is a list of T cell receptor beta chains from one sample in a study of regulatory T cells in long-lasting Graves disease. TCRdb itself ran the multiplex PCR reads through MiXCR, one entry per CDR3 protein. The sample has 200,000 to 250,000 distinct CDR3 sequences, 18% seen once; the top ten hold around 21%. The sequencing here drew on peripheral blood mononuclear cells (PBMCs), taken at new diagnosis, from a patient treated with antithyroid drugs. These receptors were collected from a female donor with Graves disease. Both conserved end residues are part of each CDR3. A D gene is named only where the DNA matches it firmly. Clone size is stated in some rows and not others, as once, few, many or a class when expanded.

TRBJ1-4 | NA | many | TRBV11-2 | CASSRFSGSTNEKLFF | TGTGCCAGCAGCCGTTTCTCCGGGTCAACTAATGAAAAACTGTTTTTT
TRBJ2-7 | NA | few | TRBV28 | CASSLQGIEQYF | TGTGCCAGCAGTTTACAGGGAATCGAGCAGTACTTC
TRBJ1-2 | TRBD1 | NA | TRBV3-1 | CASSQRTGGDGYTF | TGTGCCAGCAGCCAACGGACAGGGGGGGATGGCTACACCTTC
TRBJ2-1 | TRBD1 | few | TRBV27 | CASSSWAGGFNEQFF | TGTGCCAGCAGTTCCTGGGCAGGGGGCTTCAATGAGCAGTTCTTC
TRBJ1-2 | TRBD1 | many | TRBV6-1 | CASSEGFGTVLYGYTF | TGTGCCAGCAGTGAAGGTTTCGGGACAGTATTGTATGGCTACACCTTC
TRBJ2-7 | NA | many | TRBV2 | CASRNRHEQYF | TGTGCCAGCAGGAACCGGCACGAGCAGTACTTC
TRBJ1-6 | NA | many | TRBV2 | CASRDNSPLHF | TGTGCCAGCAGGGATAATTCACCCCTCCACTTT
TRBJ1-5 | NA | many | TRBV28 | CASSPERGQPQHF | TGTGCCAGCAGTCCCGAAAGGGGTCAGCCCCAGCATTTT
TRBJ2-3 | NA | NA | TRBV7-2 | CASSLPPRDTQYF | TGTGCCAGCAGCTTACCCCCCAGAGATACGCAGTATTTT
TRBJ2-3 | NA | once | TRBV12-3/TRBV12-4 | CASRGLVDTQYF | TGTGCCAGCAGGGGTCTCGTAGATACGCAGTATTTT
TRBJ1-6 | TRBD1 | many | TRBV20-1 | CSASHRGPSPLHF | TGCAGTGCTAGTCACAGGGGGCCTTCACCCCTCCACTTT
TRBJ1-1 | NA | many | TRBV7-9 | CASSGNTEAFF | TGTGCCTCCTCAGGGAACACTGAAGCTTTCTTT
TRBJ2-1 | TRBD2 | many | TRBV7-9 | CASSLPSGRGYEQFF | TGTGCCAGCAGCTTGCCTAGCGGGAGGGGCTATGAGCAGTTCTTC
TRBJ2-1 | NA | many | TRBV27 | CASSFAANEQFF | TGTGCCAGCAGTTTTGCGGCGAATGAGCAGTTCTTC
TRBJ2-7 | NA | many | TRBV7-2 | CASSLGRITLDEQYF | TGTGCCAGCAGCTTAGGGCGAATTACCCTAGACGAGCAGTACTTC
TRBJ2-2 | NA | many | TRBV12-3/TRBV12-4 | CASSSSRGPTGELFF | TGTGCCAGCAGTTCCAGTCGAGGGCCCACCGGGGAGCTGTTTTTT
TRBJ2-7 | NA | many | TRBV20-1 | CSARVAGPGEYEQYF | TGCAGTGCTAGGGTTGCGGGGCCCGGGGAGTACGAGCAGTACTTC
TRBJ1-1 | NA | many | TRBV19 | CASSIGINMNTEAFF | TGTGCCAGTAGTATAGGTATCAACATGAACACTGAAGCTTTCTTT
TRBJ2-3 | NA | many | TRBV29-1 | CSVEVVDTQYF | TGCAGCGTTGAAGTCGTAGATACGCAGTATTTT
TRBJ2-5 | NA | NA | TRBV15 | CATSRAGPGFQETQYF | TGTGCCACCAGCAGAGCAGGGCCTGGCTTCCAAGAGACCCAGTACTTC
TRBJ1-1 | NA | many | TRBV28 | CASTRGNTEAFF | TGTGCCAGCACCCGAGGAAACACTGAAGCTTTCTTT
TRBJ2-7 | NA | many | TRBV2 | CASFRSNRGEQYF | TGTGCCAGCTTCAGGTCAAATAGGGGCGAGCAGTACTTC
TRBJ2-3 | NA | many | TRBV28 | CASTTFIDTQYF | TGTGCCAGCACCACCTTCATAGATACGCAGTATTTT
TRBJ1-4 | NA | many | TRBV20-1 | CSARDGMISEKLFF | TGCAGTGCTAGAGATGGGATGATTAGTGAAAAACTGTTTTTT
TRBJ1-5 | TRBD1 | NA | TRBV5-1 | CASSKGQGNQPQHF | TGCGCCAGCAGCAAAGGACAGGGCAATCAGCCCCAGCATTTT
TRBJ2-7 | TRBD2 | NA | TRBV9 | CASSVEGTSGREFYEQYF | TGTGCCAGCAGCGTAGAGGGGACTAGCGGGAGAGAATTCTACGAGCAGTACTTC
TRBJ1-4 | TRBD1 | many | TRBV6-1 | CASRKSGGEKLFF | TGTGCCAGCAGGAAGTCAGGGGGTGAAAAACTGTTTTTT
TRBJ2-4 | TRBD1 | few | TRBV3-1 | CASSQGTGMDIQYF | TGTGCCAGCAGCCAAGGGACAGGAATGGACATTCAGTACTTC
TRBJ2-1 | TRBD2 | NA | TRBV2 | CASSLRGDNEQFF | TGTGCCAGCAGCCTCCGGGGGGACAATGAGCAGTTCTTC
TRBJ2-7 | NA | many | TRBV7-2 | CASSPYGSYEQYF | TGTGCCAGCAGCCCGTACGGATCCTACGAGCAGTACTTC
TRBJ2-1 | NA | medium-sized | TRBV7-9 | CASSASSSGNEQFF | TGTGCCAGCAGCGCAAGTAGTTCGGGCAATGAGCAGTTCTTC
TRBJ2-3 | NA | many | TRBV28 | CASISETDTQYF | TGTGCCAGCATCTCCGAGACAGATACGCAGTATTTT
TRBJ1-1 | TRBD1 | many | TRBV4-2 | CASSQGQGGHTEAFF | TGTGCCAGCAGCCAGGGACAGGGAGGACACACTGAAGCTTTCTTT
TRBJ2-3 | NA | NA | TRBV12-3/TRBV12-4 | CASSAPSIGTDTQYF | TGTGCCAGCAGTGCCCCTAGCATAGGGACAGATACGCAGTATTTT
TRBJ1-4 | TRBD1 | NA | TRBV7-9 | CASSQRQGANEKLFF | TGTGCCAGCAGCCAAAGACAGGGGGCTAATGAAAAACTGTTTTTT
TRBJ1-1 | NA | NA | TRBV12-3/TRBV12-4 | CASSLGRAEASF | TGTGCCAGCAGTTTGGGCAGGGCTGAAGCTTCCTTT
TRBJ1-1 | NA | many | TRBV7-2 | CASSAPLAGGTEAFF | TGTGCCAGCAGCGCCCCGCTCGCAGGAGGGACTGAAGCTTTCTTT
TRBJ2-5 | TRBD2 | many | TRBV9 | CASSALIETSGETQYF | TGTGCCAGCAGCGCCCTGATTGAGACTAGCGGGGAGACCCAGTACTTC
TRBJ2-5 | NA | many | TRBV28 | CASSPSRVLQETQYF | TGTGCCAGCAGTCCCAGCAGGGTTCTCCAAGAGACCCAGTACTTC
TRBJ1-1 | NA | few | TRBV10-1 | CASSERTVLTEAFF | TGCGCCAGCAGTGAGAGGACAGTTCTCACTGAAGCTTTCTTT
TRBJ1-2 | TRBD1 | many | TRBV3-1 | CASSLRGRMDYGYTF | TGTGCCAGCAGCCTCAGGGGGCGCATGGACTATGGCTACACCTTC
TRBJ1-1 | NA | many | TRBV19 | CASSRRPEAFF | TGTGCCAGTAGTAGGCGGCCTGAAGCTTTCTTT
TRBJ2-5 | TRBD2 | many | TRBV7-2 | CASSLFSSGTETQYF | TGTGCCAGCAGCTTATTTTCTAGCGGGACGGAGACCCAGTACTTC
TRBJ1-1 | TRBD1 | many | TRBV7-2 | CASSPRTGLTEAFF | TGTGCCAGCAGCCCCAGGACAGGCCTCACTGAAGCTTTCTTT
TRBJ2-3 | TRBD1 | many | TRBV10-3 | CAIRDREADTQYF | TGTGCCATCAGGGACAGGGAGGCAGATACGCAGTATTTT
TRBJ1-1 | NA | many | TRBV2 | CASRFVGDSTEAFF | TGTGCCAGCAGGTTCGTTGGGGATAGCACTGAAGCTTTCTTT
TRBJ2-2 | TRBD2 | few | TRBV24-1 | CATSEGSGRVGTGELFF | TGTGCCACCAGTGAGGGGAGCGGGAGGGTTGGCACCGGGGAGCTGTTTTTT
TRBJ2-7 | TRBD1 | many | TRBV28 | CASSFRTGYHEQYF | TGTGCCAGCAGTTTCCGGACAGGCTACCACGAGCAGTACTTC
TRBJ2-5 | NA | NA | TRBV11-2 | CASSPAQETQYF | TGTGCCAGCAGCCCCGCACAGGAGACCCAGTACTTC
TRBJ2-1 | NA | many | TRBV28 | CASSSENPYNEQFF | TGTGCCAGCAGCTCAGAGAACCCCTACAATGAGCAGTTCTTC
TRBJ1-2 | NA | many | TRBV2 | CASSEVRSNYGYTF | TGTGCCAGCAGTGAAGTACGGTCTAACTATGGCTACACCTTC
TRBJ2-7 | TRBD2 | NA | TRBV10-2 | CASSEGGTSASYEQYF | TGCGCCAGCAGTGAGGGGGGGACTAGCGCTTCCTACGAGCAGTACTTC
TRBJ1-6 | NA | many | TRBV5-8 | CASSLRWDSPLHF | TGTGCCAGCAGCTTGAGATGGGATTCACCCCTCCACTTT